What follows describes a single T cell receptor beta chain. Its antigen is unidentified. The CDR3 is made up of 16 amino acids. Germline V gives CDR1 MDHEN, CDR2 SYDVKM. Trimming removed 4 bases from V and 3 bases from J, with 13 bases in between. Here immunoSEQ multiplex PCR was the method, and the copy in TCRdb shows in-frame clones only, minus some. The data contain approximately 150,000 clones, about 93% of them singletons. The sample originates from a study of T cell responses to AZD1222 COVID-19 vaccine. Study as a whole: Second-dose groups at about 4 or about 12 weeks were pooled.

Study results and limitations: Vaccine-associated CD4 TCRs ranged over spike, dominating at 160-218 and 743-854. Clonal diversity may have been underestimated, and the donors were mostly white British, with more females than males. Repertoire sampling happened only post peak T cell response.

V is TRBV28 and J is TRBJ1-6; no reliable D call. The sample in question was peripheral blood, obtained on day 0 of AZD1222 vaccination. This sequence originates from an adult in good health. The CDR3 sequence: CASSSEGVLYNSPLHF. The CDR3 region has the DNA TGTGCCAGCAGTTCGGAGGGCGTTCTCTATAATTCACCCCTCCACTTT.